These 22 T cell receptor beta chains were all obtained from the same sample, sequenced in a study of technical replicates of blood from a handful of donors. Method: immunoSEQ multiplex PCR; TCRdb's copy keeps in-frame clones and lacks some. The data show more than 90,000 clones, 95% seen once. Sequencing was done on a sample of T cells isolated from PBMCs. The receptors were sampled from a human donor in good health.

The J gene is TRBJ2-3, the V gene TRBV2, with TRBD2 identical over 16 bases. Trimming at V came to 6 bases and at J to 3 bases, leaving 6 bases not matched to a gene. Looked up from germline, CDR1 is SNHLY and CDR2 is FYNNEI. The CDR3 is 17 amino acids. The CDR3 nucleotides read TGTGCCAGCAGGGGGACTAGCGGGAGGGCCGGGACAGATACGCAGTATTTT. Amino acid sequence: CASRGTSGRAGTDTQYF. Filled out from reference TRBV2 and TRBJ2-3, the complete variable domain reads EPEVTQTPSHQVTQMGQEVILRCVPISNHLYFYWYRQILGQKVEFLVSFYNNEISEKSEIFDDQFSVERPDGSNFTLKIRSTKLEDSAMYFCASRGTSGRAGTDTQYFGPGTRLTVL.

V is TRBV2 and J is TRBJ1-3, with D possibly matching TRBD1 (5 bases). The CDR3 extends over 15 amino acids. With 5 bases removed from V and 2 bases from J, the gap between germline ends came to 13 bases. CDR1 SNHLY and CDR2 FYNNEI come from the germline V gene. The CDR3 DNA reads as TGTGCCAGCAGTTATAGGCAGGGTGCTGGAAACACCATATATTTT. Protein sequence: CASSYRQGAGNTIYF.

This clone was counted a single time. The chain uses TRBV6-4 and TRBJ2-6, with a weak D call TRBD1 (6 bases). Germline assignment: CDR1 MRHNA and CDR2 SNTAGT. Trimming stripped 5 bases from V and 3 bases from J, with 20 bases between. The CDR3 sequence is 18 residues long. The chain's CDR3 is CASSPGQARSGGANVLTF. The CDR3 DNA reads TGTGCCAGCAGTCCGGGACAAGCCCGTTCGGGTGGGGCCAACGTCCTGACTTTC.

For the CDR3, the DNA is TGTGCCAGCAGTGAATCATATTTTGCGGGTTCTAGCTCCTACGAGCAGTACTTC. As protein: CASSESYFAGSSSYEQYF. The chain links TRBV6-1 to TRBJ2-7; a weak D match, TRBD2 (5 bases). The CDR3 contains 18 residues. CDR1 and CDR2 (germline): MNHNS, SASEGT. V was cut by 2 bases and J by 0 bases, with 20 bases left in between.

This clone was counted once. This chain links TRBV28 with TRBJ1-1; D perhaps matches TRBD1 (5 bases). CDR1 and CDR2 (germline): MDHEN, SYDVKM. The V gene lost 5 bases and the J gene lost 11 bases, with 12 bases spanning the gap. CDR3 length: 11 amino acids. Here the CDR3 reads CASSLRGGAFF. As DNA, the CDR3 is TGTGCCAGCAGTCTCCGGGGGGGGGCTTTCTTT.

The J gene is TRBJ1-5, the V gene TRBV29-1; 8 bases agree with TRBD1. V dropped 4 bases and J dropped 6; count of bases not matched to a gene: 8. This CDR3 is 14 amino acids long. CDR1 SQVTM and CDR2 ANQGSEA come from the germline V gene. The CDR3 sequence is CSVAQGQESQPQHF. CDR3 nucleotides: TGCAGCGTTGCCCAGGGACAGGAGAGTCAGCCCCAGCATTTT.

This clone was recorded a few times. The chain is built from TRBV27 and TRBJ1-1, with 8 bases lining up with TRBD1. The CDR3 extends over 14 amino acids. In germline, CDR1 is MNHEY, CDR2 SMNVEV (reference sequence). Trimming took 5 bases from V and 6 from J; bases not matched to a gene: 8. This chain's CDR3 is CASSKDRAGAEAFF. DNA of the CDR3: TGTGCCAGCAGTAAGGACAGGGCGGGGGCTGAAGCTTTCTTT.

The genes are TRBV5-6 and TRBJ1-1, with D perhaps matching TRBD1 (6 bases). The V end lost 5 bases, the J end lost 1 base, and 12 bases lay between the germline ends. The CDR3 spans 14 residues. Germline V gene sequence: CDR1 SGHDT, CDR2 YYEEEE. DNA for the CDR3: TGTGCCAGCAGACGAGGACAGCAGAACACTGAAGCTTTCTTT. It yields the protein CASRRGQQNTEAFF. The variable domain in full, with the rest retrieved from reference TRBV5-6 and TRBJ1-1, is DAGVTQSPTHLIKTRGQQVTLRCSPKSGHDTVSWYQQALGQGPQFIFQYYEEEERQRGNFPDRFSGHQFPNYSSELNVNALLLGDSALYLCASRRGQQNTEAFFGQGTRLTVV.

The chain has TRBV13 and TRBJ2-1, with 14 bases that match TRBD2. Per the germline V gene, CDR1 is PRHDT and CDR2 is FYEKMQ (reference sequence). V lost 4 bases, J lost 7 bases, and 6 bases stayed unmatched. The CDR3 runs 16 residues. DNA for the CDR3: TGTGCCAGCAGCTCAAGACTAGCGGGAGGGCTAAATGAGCAGTTCTTC. Translated, it gives CASSSRLAGGLNEQFF.

Comments on this clone: The junction departs from the called germline gene at one end, perhaps through a read error. The rearrangement joins TRBV7-7 to TRBJ2-1, with a weak D call TRBD2 (7 bases). Germline loops: CDR1 SSHAT, CDR2 FNYEAQ (reference sequence). This CDR3 has 15 residues. Here the CDR3 reads CASSLLRGADNEQFF. The DNA of the CDR3 is TGTGCTAGCAGCTTACTTCGGGGGGCCGACAATGAGCAGTTCTTC.

CDR3 residues: CASSLYAGRNEQYF. The CDR3 DNA reads as TGTGCCAGCAGCTTGTATGCAGGGAGGAACGAGCAGTACTTC. The chain is built from TRBV5-4 and TRBJ2-7; a weak D match, TRBD2 (6 bases). This CDR3 region has 14 residues. Germline V gene data show CDR1 as SGHNT and CDR2 as YYREEE (reference sequence). V lost 1 base to trimming and J lost 5 bases, with 13 bases between them.

The genes are TRBV11-3 and TRBJ2-6; 12 positions agree with TRBD1. Germline-derived CDR1 and CDR2 are SGHNT and YENEEA. Germline trimming cut 4 bases from V and 9 bases from J; bases unmatched to any gene: 13. CDR3 length equals 18 residues. CDR3 residues: CASSSRDRGLERNNVLTF. The DNA for the CDR3 is TGTGCCAGCAGCTCCCGGGACAGGGGGCTCGAGAGAAACAACGTCCTGACTTTC.

This clone was observed a single time. This rearrangement joins TRBV18 to TRBJ2-7, with 7 bases lining up with TRBD1. Per germline, CDR1 KGHSH and CDR2 LQKENI. J was trimmed by 6 bases and V by 1 base; bases with no gene match: 9. The CDR3 extends over 15 amino acids. CDR3 loop: CASSPQETGASEQYF. The CDR3 nucleotides read TGTGCCAGCTCACCACAGGAAACAGGGGCGAGCGAGCAGTACTTC.

CDR3 DNA sequence: TGTGCCAGCAGAACTACATTGGAGTTCTTC. It specifies CASRTTLEFF. This chain uses TRBV2 with TRBJ2-1; D gene uncertain. Germline assignment: CDR1 SNHLY and CDR2 FYNNEI. This CDR3 has 10 residues. V shed 6 bases and J shed 14 bases, with 11 bases lying between them.

The chain employs TRBV6-1 and TRBJ1-3, with 9 positions matching TRBD1. The CDR3 covers 15 residues. V lost 8 bases, J lost 4 bases, and 9 bases stayed unmatched. Germline CDR1 and CDR2: MNHNS and SASEGT. The CDR3 DNA follows: TGTGCCAGCCGCCGGGACAGGGTTTTCGGAAACACCATATATTTT. Amino acids: CASRRDRVFGNTIYF.

This clone was detected only once. This chain joins TRBV19 and TRBJ1-5, with no clear D. CDR3 size: 16 residues. The germline gives CDR1 LNHDA, CDR2 SQIVND (reference sequence). Trimming took off 4 bases at V and 4 bases at J, with 17 bases between the two ends. The chain's CDR3 is CASSRRGVLANQPQHF. The CDR3 nucleotides are TGTGCCAGTAGTAGACGAGGCGTCTTGGCAAATCAGCCCCAGCATTTT.

V is TRBV10-1 and J is TRBJ2-7; possibly TRBD2 for D (5 bases). With 6 bases removed from V and 3 bases from J, the gap between germline ends came to 12 bases. This CDR3 comprises 13 residues. Per germline, CDR1 WNHNN and CDR2 SYGVQD (reference sequence). The CDR3 bases are TGCGCCAGCAGCCACCGCCGGGACTACGAGCAGTACTTC. It encodes CASSHRRDYEQYF.

The V and J genes are TRBV6-1 and TRBJ2-1; 7 bases fit TRBD1. The V gene's germline CDR1 is MNHNS and CDR2 SASEGT. The ends lost 7 bases at V and 0 bases at J; junction bases unmatched: 6. The CDR3 extends over 15 amino acids. CDR3 protein: CASILQGSSYNEQFF. CDR3 coding DNA: TGTGCCAGCATTCTACAGGGGAGCTCCTACAATGAGCAGTTCTTC.

This rearrangement joins TRBV9 to TRBJ2-5; 8 bases align to TRBD2. This CDR3 is built from 16 residues. CDR1 and CDR2 (germline): SGDLS, YYNGEE. V gave up 0 bases and J gave up 5 bases; unmatched junction bases: 9. CDR3 DNA sequence: TGTGCCAGCAGCGTAGCGCCCAGCGGGGGCGGGGAGACCCAGTACTTC. Residues: CASSVAPSGGGETQYF.

The chain combines TRBV7-9 with TRBJ2-7; TRBD1 matches 7 bases. The CDR3 length is 14 residues. CDR1 is SEHNR, CDR2 FQNEAQ, per germline (reference sequence). V lost 2 bases, J lost 6 bases, and 7 bases stayed unmatched. The DNA for the CDR3 is TGTGCCAGCAGCTTATACCAGACAGGGTCCGAGCAGTACTTC. Translated, it gives CASSLYQTGSEQYF.

This chain links TRBV11-2 with TRBJ1-3, with a tentative D call TRBD1 (6 bases). CDR1 is SGHAT and CDR2 is FQNNGV in the germline V gene. The CDR3 is 17 residues long. V was pared by 4 bases and J by 3 bases, with 19 bases between. CDR3: CASSSRDQGLNGNTIYF. The CDR3 coding sequence is TGTGCCAGCAGCTCAAGGGATCAGGGGTTGAATGGAAACACCATATATTTT.

The chain couples TRBV5-4 to TRBJ1-1; D unclear. The CDR3 contains 14 residues. Trimming took 4 bases from V and 3 from J, leaving 13 bases between them. From germline, CDR1 is SGHNT and CDR2 YYREEE (reference sequence). The CDR3 here is CASSVRVLYTEAFF. CDR3 sequence (DNA): TGTGCCAGCAGCGTTCGAGTTCTGTACACTGAAGCTTTCTTT.